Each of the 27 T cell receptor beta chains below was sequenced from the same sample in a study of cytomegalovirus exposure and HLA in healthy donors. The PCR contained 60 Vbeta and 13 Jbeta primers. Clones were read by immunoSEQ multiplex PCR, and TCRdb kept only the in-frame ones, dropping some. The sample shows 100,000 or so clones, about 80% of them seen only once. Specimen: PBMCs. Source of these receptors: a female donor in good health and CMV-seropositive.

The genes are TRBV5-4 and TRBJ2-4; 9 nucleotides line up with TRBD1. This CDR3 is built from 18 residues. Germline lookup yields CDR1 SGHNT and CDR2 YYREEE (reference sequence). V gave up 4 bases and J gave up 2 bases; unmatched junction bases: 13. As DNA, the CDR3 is TGTGCCAGCAGCCCGTCCCGGGACAGGGTTGGTTCCAAAAACATTCAGTACTTC. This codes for CASSPSRDRVGSKNIQYF.

The CDR3 coding sequence is TGTGCCATCAGTGATTGGGGGGACTTAGCCAAAAACATTCAGTACTTC. The encoded protein is CAISDWGDLAKNIQYF. V and J are TRBV10-3 and TRBJ2-4; weak D call: TRBD2 (6 bases). The germline gives CDR1 ENHRY, CDR2 SYGVKD. The CDR3 is 16 residues long. V shed 3 bases and J shed 0 bases, with 12 bases lying between them.

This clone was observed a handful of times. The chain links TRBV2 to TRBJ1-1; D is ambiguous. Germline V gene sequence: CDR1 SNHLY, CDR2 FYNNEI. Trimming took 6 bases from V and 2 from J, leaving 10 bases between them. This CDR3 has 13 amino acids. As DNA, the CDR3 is TGTGCCAGCAGCTATGATATCAACACTGAAGCTTTCTTT. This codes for CASSYDINTEAFF.

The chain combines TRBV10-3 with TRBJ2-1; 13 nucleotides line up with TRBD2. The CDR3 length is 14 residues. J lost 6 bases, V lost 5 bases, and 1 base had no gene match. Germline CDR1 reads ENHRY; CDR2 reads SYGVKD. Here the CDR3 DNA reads TGTGCCATCAGTAGGACTAGCGGGAGCAATGAGCAGTTCTTC. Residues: CAISRTSGSNEQFF.

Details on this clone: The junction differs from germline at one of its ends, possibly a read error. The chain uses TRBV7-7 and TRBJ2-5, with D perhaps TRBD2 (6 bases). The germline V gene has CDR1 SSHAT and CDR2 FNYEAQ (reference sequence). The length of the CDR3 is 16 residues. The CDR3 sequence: CASSPPGRGFQETQYF. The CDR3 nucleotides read TGTGCTAGCAGCCCCCCTGGGCGGGGCTTCCAAGAGACCCAGTACTTC.

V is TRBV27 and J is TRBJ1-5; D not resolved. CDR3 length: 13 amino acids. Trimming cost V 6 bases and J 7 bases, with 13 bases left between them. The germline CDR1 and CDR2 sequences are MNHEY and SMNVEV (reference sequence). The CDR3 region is CASRRLPKQPQHF. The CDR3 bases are TGTGCCAGCAGGCGGCTACCGAAGCAGCCCCAGCATTTT.

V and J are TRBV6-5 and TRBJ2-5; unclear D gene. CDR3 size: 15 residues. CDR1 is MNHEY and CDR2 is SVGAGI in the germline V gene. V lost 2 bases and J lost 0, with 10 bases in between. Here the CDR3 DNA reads TGTGCCAGCAGTTACGTCGCAACTCACCAAGAGACCCAGTACTTC. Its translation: CASSYVATHQETQYF.

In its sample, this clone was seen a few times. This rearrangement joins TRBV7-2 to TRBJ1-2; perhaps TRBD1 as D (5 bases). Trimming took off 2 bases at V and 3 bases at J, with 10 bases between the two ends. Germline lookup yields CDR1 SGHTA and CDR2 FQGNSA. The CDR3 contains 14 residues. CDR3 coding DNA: TGTGCCAGCAGCTTACAGGGTAGGGACTATGGCTACACCTTC. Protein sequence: CASSLQGRDYGYTF.

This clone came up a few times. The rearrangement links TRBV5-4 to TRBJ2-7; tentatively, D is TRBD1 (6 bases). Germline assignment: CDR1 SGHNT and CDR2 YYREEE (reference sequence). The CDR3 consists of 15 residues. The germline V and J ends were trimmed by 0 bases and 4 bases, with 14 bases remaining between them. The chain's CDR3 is CASSLGLGQSYEQYF. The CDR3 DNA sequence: TGTGCCAGCAGCTTGGGTCTTGGACAGAGTTACGAGCAGTACTTC.

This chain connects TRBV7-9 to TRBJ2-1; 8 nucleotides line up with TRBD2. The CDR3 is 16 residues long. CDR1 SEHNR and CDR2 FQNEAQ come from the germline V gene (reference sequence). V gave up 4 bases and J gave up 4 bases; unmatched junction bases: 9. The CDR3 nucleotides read TGTGCCAGCAGCTCCACGGCCTTAGCGGGGTACAATGAGCAGTTCTTC. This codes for CASSSTALAGYNEQFF.

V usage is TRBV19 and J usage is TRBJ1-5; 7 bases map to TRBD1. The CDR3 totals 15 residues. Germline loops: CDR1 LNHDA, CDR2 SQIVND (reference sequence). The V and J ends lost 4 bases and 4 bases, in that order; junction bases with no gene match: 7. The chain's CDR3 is CASSNWDRRNQPQHF. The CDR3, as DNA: TGTGCCAGTAGTAATTGGGACAGACGGAATCAGCCCCAGCATTTT.

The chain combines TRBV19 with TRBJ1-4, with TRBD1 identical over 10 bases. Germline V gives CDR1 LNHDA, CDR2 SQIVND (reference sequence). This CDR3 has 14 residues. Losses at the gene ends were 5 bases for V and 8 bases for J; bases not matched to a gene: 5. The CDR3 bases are TGTGCCAGTAGTCGGGACAGGGGAGACGAAAAACTGTTTTTT. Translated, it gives CASSRDRGDEKLFF.

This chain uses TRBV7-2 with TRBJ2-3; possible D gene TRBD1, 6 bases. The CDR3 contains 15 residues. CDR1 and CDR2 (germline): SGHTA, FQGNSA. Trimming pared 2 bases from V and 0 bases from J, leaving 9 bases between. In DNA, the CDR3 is TGTGCCAGCAGCTTAAACAGGGCTAGCACAGATACGCAGTATTTT. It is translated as CASSLNRASTDTQYF.

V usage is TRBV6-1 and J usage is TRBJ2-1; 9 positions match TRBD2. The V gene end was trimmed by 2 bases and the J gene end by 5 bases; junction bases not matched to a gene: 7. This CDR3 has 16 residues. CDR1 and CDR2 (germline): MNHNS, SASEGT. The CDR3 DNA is TGTGCCAGCAGTGAAACGGGGCTAGCGGGAAACAATGAGCAGTTCTTC. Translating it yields CASSETGLAGNNEQFF.

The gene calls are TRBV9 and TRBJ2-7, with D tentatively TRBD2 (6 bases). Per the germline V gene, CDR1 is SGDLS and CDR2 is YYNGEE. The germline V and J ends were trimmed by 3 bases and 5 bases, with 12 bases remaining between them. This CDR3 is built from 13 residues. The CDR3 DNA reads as TGTGCCAGCAGCGAGGGAGGAGTCCACGAGCAGTACTTC. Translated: CASSEGGVHEQYF. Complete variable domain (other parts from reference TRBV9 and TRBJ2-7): DSGVTQTPKHLITATGQRVTLRCSPRSGDLSVYWYQQSLDQGLQFLIQYYNGEERAKGNILERFSAQQFPDLHSELNLSSLELGDSALYFCASSEGGVHEQYFGPGTRLTVT.

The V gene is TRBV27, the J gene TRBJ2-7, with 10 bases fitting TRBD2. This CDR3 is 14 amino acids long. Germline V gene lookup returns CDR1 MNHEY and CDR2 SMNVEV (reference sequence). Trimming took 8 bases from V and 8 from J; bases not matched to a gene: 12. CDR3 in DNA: TGTGCCAGCTGGGGAAGCGGGAGGGCCACCAAGCAGTACTTC. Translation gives CASWGSGRATKQYF.

CDR3 residues: CASSPRDRVWDTEAFF. The DNA for the CDR3 is TGTGCCAGCAGCCCCCGGGACAGGGTGTGGGACACTGAAGCTTTCTTT. The chain joins TRBV9 to TRBJ1-1, with 9 bases identical to TRBD1. The V segment lost 4 bases and the J segment 3 bases; nucleotides outside the gene matches: 10. Per the germline V gene, CDR1 is SGDLS and CDR2 is YYNGEE. This CDR3 is 16 amino acids long.

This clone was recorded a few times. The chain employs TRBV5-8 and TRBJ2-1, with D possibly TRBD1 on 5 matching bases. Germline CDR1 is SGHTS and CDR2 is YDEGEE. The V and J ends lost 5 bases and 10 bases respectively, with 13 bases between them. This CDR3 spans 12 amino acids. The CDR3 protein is CASRRQGNEQFF. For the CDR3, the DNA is TGTGCCAGCAGACGGCAGGGTAACGAGCAGTTCTTC.

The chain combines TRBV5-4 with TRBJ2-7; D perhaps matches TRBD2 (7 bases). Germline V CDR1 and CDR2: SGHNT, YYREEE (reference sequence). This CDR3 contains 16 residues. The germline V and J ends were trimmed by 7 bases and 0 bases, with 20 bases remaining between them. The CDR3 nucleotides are TGTGCCAGCTCCCCGGGGGGCTCAACTATCTCCTACGAGCAGTACTTC. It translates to CASSPGGSTISYEQYF.

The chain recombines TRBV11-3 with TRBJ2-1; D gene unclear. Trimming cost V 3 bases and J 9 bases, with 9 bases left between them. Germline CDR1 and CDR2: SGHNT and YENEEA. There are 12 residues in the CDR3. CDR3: CASSLSGGEQFF. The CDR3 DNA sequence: TGTGCCAGCAGCTTGAGTGGCGGTGAGCAGTTCTTC.

In DNA, the CDR3 is TGTGCCAGCAGCTTAAACCCAGGGGGGTACGAGCAGTACTTC. Protein: CASSLNPGGYEQYF. This rearrangement joins TRBV7-3 to TRBJ2-7; the D gene is possibly TRBD1 (7 bases). The CDR3 has 14 amino acids. Germline lookup yields CDR1 SGHTA and CDR2 FQGTGA. Between the trimmed V and J ends, which lost 1 base and 4 bases, there was a span of 11 bases.

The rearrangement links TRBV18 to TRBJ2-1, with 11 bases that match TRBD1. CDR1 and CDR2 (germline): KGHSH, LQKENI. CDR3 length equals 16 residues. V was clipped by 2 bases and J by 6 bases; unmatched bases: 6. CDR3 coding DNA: TGTGCCAGCTCACCATACACGGGACAGGGGGTCAATGAGCAGTTCTTC. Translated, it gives CASSPYTGQGVNEQFF. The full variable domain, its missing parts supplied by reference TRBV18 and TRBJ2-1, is NAGVMQNPRHLVRRRGQEARLRCSPMKGHSHVYWYRQLPEEGLKFMVYLQKENIIDESGMPKERFSAEFPKEGPSILRIQQVVRGDSAAYFCASSPYTGQGVNEQFFGPGTRLTVL.

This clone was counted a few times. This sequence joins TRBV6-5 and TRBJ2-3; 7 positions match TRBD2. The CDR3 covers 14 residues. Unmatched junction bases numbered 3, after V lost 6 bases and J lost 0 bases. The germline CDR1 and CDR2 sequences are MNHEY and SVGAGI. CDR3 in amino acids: CASRRDYSTDTQYF. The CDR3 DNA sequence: TGTGCCAGCAGGCGGGACTATAGCACAGATACGCAGTATTTT.

CDR3 loop: CASSGGRHDTQYF. CDR3 nucleotides: TGTGCCAGCAGTGGGGGGAGGCACGATACGCAGTATTTT. The chain uses TRBV28 and TRBJ2-3, with D possibly being TRBD2 (6 bases). The germline gives CDR1 MDHEN, CDR2 SYDVKM. The CDR3 length is 13 residues. V was shortened by 5 bases and J by 6 bases, with 12 bases between the two germline ends.

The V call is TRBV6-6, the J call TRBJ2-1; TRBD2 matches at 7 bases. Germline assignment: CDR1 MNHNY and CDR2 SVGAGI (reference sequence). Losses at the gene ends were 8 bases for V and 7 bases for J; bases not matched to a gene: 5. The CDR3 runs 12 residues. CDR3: CASRGELNEQFF. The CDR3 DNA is TGTGCCAGCCGGGGGGAGTTGAATGAGCAGTTCTTC.

CDR3 region: CASSARTSGGANEQFF. The CDR3 coding sequence is TGTGCCAGCAGCGCAAGGACTAGCGGGGGGGCGAATGAGCAGTTCTTC. The chain joins TRBV9 to TRBJ2-1; 15 nucleotides agree with TRBD2. Germline CDR1 SGDLS, CDR2 YYNGEE. V shed 3 bases, J shed 7 bases, and the junction held 5 bases outside the gene matches. The CDR3 covers 16 residues.

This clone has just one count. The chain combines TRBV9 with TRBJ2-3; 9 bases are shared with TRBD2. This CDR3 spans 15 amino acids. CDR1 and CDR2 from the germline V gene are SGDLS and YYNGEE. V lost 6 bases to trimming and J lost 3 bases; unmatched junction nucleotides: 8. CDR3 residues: CASTVGGLATDTQYF. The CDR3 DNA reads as TGTGCCAGCACCGTGGGGGGACTAGCAACAGATACGCAGTATTTT. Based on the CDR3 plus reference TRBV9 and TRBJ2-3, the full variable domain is DSGVTQTPKHLITATGQRVTLRCSPRSGDLSVYWYQQSLDQGLQFLIQYYNGEERAKGNILERFSAQQFPDLHSELNLSSLELGDSALYFCASTVGGLATDTQYFGPGTRLTVL.